This TCR beta chain came from a study of identifying expanded T cells in peripheral blood. Broader study findings: Roughly 1.1 clones differed between technical replicates, versus approximately 17 and 20 over time. Two-week clone count variance significantly increased as total template count grew.

Libraries were prepared by immunoSEQ multiplex PCR; TCRdb keeps only in-frame clonotypes and omits some of them. The sample shows about 130,000 clones, approximately 86% of them seen only once. About this clone: What it recognizes is unknown.

Collection occurred without any documented infections or immune events in donors. Trimming cost V 6 bases and J 6 bases, with 17 bases left between them. CDR3 length equals 15 residues. Germline V CDR1 and CDR2: MNHNY, SVGAGI (reference sequence). This receptor was identified in a person between 18 and 75 years old in good health. This sequence joins TRBV6-6 and TRBJ2-2, with D perhaps matching TRBD1 (8 bases). Sequencing was carried out using blood. The CDR3 loop reads CASRQQGGVAGELFF. The CDR3 DNA is TGTGCCAGCAGACAACAGGGGGGGGTCGCCGGGGAGCTGTTTTTT.